This T cell receptor beta chain was documented in a study of blood T cell repertoires in COVID-19 (dated by TCRdb to the early 2020s). With respect to the entire study: Samples covering the acute and convalescent phases of COVID-19 were provided by collaborators in the United States, Italy and Spain. The material from the prospective study consisted of cDNA or gDNA derived from T cells, B-cell-depleted T cells, or PBMCs. Subjects who had been exposed to COVID-19, were actively infected with it, or had recovered from it provided the deeply sampled blood TCRbeta repertoires that made up the dataset. The repertoires were made available in a free public database intended to serve as a resource for research on the immune response to SARS-CoV-2. Samples came from the ongoing ImmuneRACE study (first 160 participants) plus 1,254 subjects from 6 global collaborators. Nearly every sample came with metadata listing a de-identified subject ID, COVID-19 status, age in years and sex. Where HLA class I and class II types were available, the types were taken from metadata supplied by the sample provider, not from assay-based typing. Results the study describes overall, beyond this receptor: Clinical and demographic metadata were provided uncurated, with the amount varying by source and participant.

The immunoSEQ Assay, a bias-controlled multiplex PCR, was used to amplify TCRbeta CDR3 regions from genomic DNA. For the original study's pipeline: Within the assay, amplification of reference gene primers was used to estimate how many nucleated cells each sample contained. To quantify the absolute abundance of each unique TCRbeta CDR3 rearrangement, sequence reads were collapsed and filtered. For each sample, productive Simpson clonality was calculated as the square root of Simpson's diversity index across productive rearrangements. TCRdb's version of the immuneACCESS table is confined to in-frame rearrangements and falls short of the full clone set. An unresolved V gene accounts for under half of the shortfall where checked; the remainder is of unknown origin. The V and J calls and clone size were taken over from that table, and D and trimming were inferred from the DNA. Within this sample are fewer than 250,000 clones, with around four fifths of them counted one time only. Roughly 2.8% of the sample lies in the top ten.

The collaborating institutions used their own protocols to collect whole blood in K2EDTA tubes. Collaborator samples were shipped for TCRbeta analysis as frozen whole blood, isolated PBMCs, or DNA extracted from either sample type. Clipping removes 6 bases from V and 4 bases from J, with 8 as the unmatched junction base count. The CDR3, from cysteine to phenylalanine, totals 14 residues. Only the CDR3 DNA is retained, 42 bases long and in frame from the first base. From a lookup of the germline V gene, CDR1 and CDR2 are MDHEN and SYDVKM. A word on this clone: Its antigen is unknown. No base quality information exists; no much larger clone differs at one position.

Sequencing was performed on peripheral blood. Recombination joined TRBV28 with TRBJ2-7, with TRBD1 matching 8 junction bases. The sequence came from a man aged 50-60 years with active or convalescent COVID-19. The CDR3 reads CASSPTGGRYEQYF. The DNA sequence follows: TGTGCCAGCAGCCCAACAGGGGGACGATACGAGCAGTACTTC. The CDR3, completed at both ends by the reference TRBV28 and TRBJ2-7 genes, gives the full variable domain DVKVTQSSRYLVKRTGEKVFLECVQDMDHENMFWYRQDPGLGLRLIYFSYDVKMKEKGDIPEGYSVSREKKERFSLILESASTNQTSMYLCASSPTGGRYEQYFGPGTRLTVT.